These 22 T cell receptor beta chains were all obtained from the same sample, sequenced in a study of blood T cells in healthy people across ages. Then a second PCR, running about 7 to 11 cycles, was carried out with a sample-barcoded 5' primer and a J-beta primer mix. TCRdb passed the 5' RACE reads through MiXCR, listing each CDR3 protein once. Of about 1,500,000 distinct CDR3 sequences listed, 28% are singletons. The material sequenced was blood. The receptors originated from a woman aged 25 to 45 in good health.

This clonotype was found many times. The rearrangement links TRBV5-6 to TRBJ2-7; D gene uncertain. Germline-derived CDR1 and CDR2 are SGHDT and YYEEEE. The CDR3 sequence is 13 residues long. V gave up 2 bases and J gave up 2 bases, with 8 bases separating them. The CDR3 here is CASSFDRPYEQYF. CDR3 sequence (DNA): TGTGCCAGCAGCTTCGACCGCCCCTACGAGCAGTACTTC.

The chain couples TRBV9 to TRBJ2-1; no clear D gene. The V end was cut by 3 bases, the J end by 3 bases, with 10 bases between. Germline assignment: CDR1 SGDLS and CDR2 YYNGEE. This CDR3 has 14 amino acids. The CDR3 loop is CASSGVEDYNEQFF. The DNA for the CDR3 is TGTGCCAGCAGCGGAGTAGAGGACTACAATGAGCAGTTCTTC.

Of note for this clonotype: Germline and junction disagree at one end, which may indicate a read error. The chain combines TRBV5-1 with TRBJ1-5; D ambiguous. The CDR3 is 16 residues long. In germline, CDR1 is SGHRS, CDR2 YFSETQ. The CDR3 bases are TGCGCCAGCAGCCTTGGAGTTGTGGATAGCCATCAGCCCCAGCATTTT. Translating gives CASSLGVVDSHQPQHF.

With respect to this clonotype: Since the CDR3 does not end with the conserved phenylalanine or tryptophan, this likely comes from a read error. The rearrangement joins TRBV20-1 to TRBJ2-3; TRBD1 or TRBD2 may be the D gene (6 bases each). Germline-derived CDR1 and CDR2 are DFQATT and SNEGSKA (reference sequence). V lost 2 bases and J 1 base, leaving 16 bases between the germline ends. There are 16 residues in the CDR3. DNA for the CDR3: TGCAGTGCTAGACCCGGGGGCGAGGGAGGCACAGATACGCAGTATTTG. Its translation: CSARPGGEGGTDTQYL.

This chain connects TRBV12-3 or TRBV12-4 to TRBJ2-5; 15 nucleotides match TRBD2. This CDR3 is 15 amino acids long. Trimming removed 8 bases from V and 5 bases from J; junction bases left unmatched: 6. CDR3 sequence: CASGGLAGGWETQYF. The CDR3 DNA reads as TGTGCCAGCGGGGGACTAGCGGGGGGCTGGGAGACCCAGTACTTC.

This clonotype has more than one count but fewer than ten. This rearrangement joins TRBV28 to TRBJ2-5; 12 bases align to TRBD2. J lost 1 base, V lost 5 bases, and 8 bases had no gene match. The germline V gene has CDR1 MDHEN and CDR2 SYDVKM. The CDR3 covers 17 residues. The CDR3 reads CASSANLAGGSQETQYF. DNA for the CDR3: TGTGCCAGCAGTGCGAACCTAGCGGGAGGGAGCCAAGAGACCCAGTACTTC.

V gene TRBV11-2 combines with J gene TRBJ1-1; D possibly corresponds to TRBD1 (5 bases). Germline CDR1 and CDR2: SGHAT and FQNNGV. V lost 5 bases and J 0 bases, leaving 16 bases between the germline ends. The CDR3 spans 16 residues. The CDR3 nucleotides are TGTGCCAGCAGCCCCGGGGGGAGGACGATGAACACTGAAGCTTTCTTT. It specifies CASSPGGRTMNTEAFF.

The chain combines TRBV7-2 with TRBJ1-2; D gene unclear. The germline gives CDR1 SGHTA, CDR2 FQGNSA. Trimming removed 4 bases at V and 4 bases at J, with 10 bases between. The CDR3 runs to 13 residues. CDR3 DNA sequence: TGTGCCAGCAGCTCCAGAGGGCTCTATGGCTACACCTTC. As protein: CASSSRGLYGYTF.

This clonotype was detected a few times. J is TRBJ1-1 and V is TRBV4-1, with unresolved D. With 4 bases removed from V and 1 base from J, the gap between germline ends came to 10 bases. The CDR3 totals 14 residues. Germline V gene sequence: CDR1 MGHRA, CDR2 YSYEKL. CDR3 protein: CASSRKPGNTEAFF. In DNA form, the CDR3 reads TGCGCCAGCAGCCGCAAGCCGGGGAACACTGAAGCTTTCTTT.

As concerns this clonotype: The junction departs from germline at one end; a sequencing error may be responsible. The V call is TRBV5-1, the J call TRBJ2-7; 7 positions agree with TRBD1. Looked up from germline, CDR1 is SGHRS and CDR2 is YFSETQ. The CDR3 contains 15 residues. The CDR3 DNA reads TGCGCCAGCAGCCCCGGCGGACAGGTCTCCCACGAGCAGTACTTC. Protein product: CASSPGGQVSHEQYF.

The sample holds a few counts of this clonotype. This chain uses TRBV7-2 with TRBJ1-6; D is unresolved. This CDR3 region has 14 residues. V was shortened by 1 base and J by 10 bases, with 11 bases between the two germline ends. The germline CDR1 and CDR2 sequences are SGHTA and FQGNSA. The CDR3 region is CASSLVAIRSPLHF. The CDR3, as DNA: TGTGCCAGCAGCTTAGTAGCCATTAGATCACCCCTCCACTTT.

The V call is TRBV28, the J call TRBJ1-2, with D perhaps matching TRBD1 (6 bases). Germline assignment: CDR1 MDHEN and CDR2 SYDVKM. The CDR3 loop spans 15 amino acids. V dropped 3 bases and J dropped 5 bases, with 16 bases sitting between them. The CDR3 spells CASSLVQGQLYGYTF. CDR3 nucleotide sequence: TGTGCCAGCAGTTTGGTCCAAGGACAGCTTTATGGCTACACCTTC.

The table lists this clonotype with many counts. The chain recombines TRBV7-2 with TRBJ2-7; 9 positions agree with TRBD2. The J segment lost 0 bases and the V segment lost 5 bases, leaving 5 bases of the junction unmatched. In germline, CDR1 is SGHTA, CDR2 FQGNSA. This CDR3 is built from 15 residues. This CDR3 reads CASSPRTSASYEQYF. DNA for the CDR3: TGTGCCAGCAGCCCGCGGACTAGCGCCTCCTACGAGCAGTACTTC.

The gene calls are TRBV30 and TRBJ2-1, with TRBD2 matching 7 bases. Germline V CDR1 and CDR2: GTSNPN, SVGIG (reference sequence). V was clipped by 3 bases and J by 6 bases; unmatched bases: 8. The CDR3 has 14 residues. The CDR3 reads CAWRGGGIVNEQFF. As DNA, the CDR3 is TGTGCCTGGAGGGGCGGGGGAATTGTCAATGAGCAGTTCTTC.

The J gene is TRBJ2-3, the V gene TRBV7-3, with D possibly matching TRBD2 (5 bases). This CDR3 is 16 amino acids long. Trimming stripped 4 bases from V and 0 bases from J, with 14 bases between. Per the germline V gene, CDR1 is SGHTA and CDR2 is FQGTGA. The CDR3 sequence is CASSCKLVRSTDTQYF. The CDR3, as DNA: TGTGCCAGCAGCTGCAAACTAGTCCGTAGCACAGATACGCAGTATTTT.

This clonotype was recorded a few times. This sequence joins TRBV28 and TRBJ2-1, with 7 positions matching TRBD1. J lost 5 bases, V lost 8 bases, and 15 bases had no gene match. The V gene's germline CDR1 is MDHEN and CDR2 SYDVKM. This CDR3 is 16 amino acids long. CDR3 DNA: TGTGCCAGCCGACAGGGAAGATTTTTTTCGGACAATGAGCAGTTCTTC. It codes for CASRQGRFFSDNEQFF.

The CDR3 here is CASSSFHTRVQETQYF. The CDR3 DNA is TGTGCCAGCAGCTCATTTCACACTAGAGTCCAAGAGACCCAGTACTTC. J is TRBJ2-5 and V is TRBV7-9; perhaps TRBD2 as D (5 bases). The CDR3 consists of 16 residues. From germline, CDR1 is SEHNR and CDR2 FQNEAQ (reference sequence). The germline V and J ends were trimmed by 4 bases and 1 base, with 16 bases remaining between them.

This clonotype has at least ten counts. The chain carries TRBV29-1 and TRBJ2-1; unclear D gene. The CDR3 is 13 residues long. V was cut by 6 bases and J by 6 bases, with 15 bases left in between. CDR1 and CDR2 from the germline V gene are SQVTM and ANQGSEA. The CDR3 region has the DNA TGCAGCGTCGTCAAGAGAATTGGCAATGAGCAGTTCTTC. This gives the protein CSVVKRIGNEQFF.

The rearrangement links TRBV12-3 or TRBV12-4 to TRBJ2-1; TRBD2 agrees at 9 bases. The ends lost 0 bases at V and 9 bases at J; junction bases unmatched: 6. The CDR3 has 15 residues. CDR3: CASSLAASGNGEQFF. CDR3 DNA sequence: TGTGCCAGCAGTTTAGCGGCTAGCGGGAATGGTGAGCAGTTCTTC.

This clonotype was counted once. The chain carries TRBV12-3 or TRBV12-4 and TRBJ2-1; TRBD2 aligns across 14 bases. V shed 11 bases, J shed 8 bases, and the junction held 8 bases outside the gene matches. The CDR3 extends over 14 amino acids. Here the CDR3 DNA reads TGTGCCGGAGGGACTAGCGGGAGAGGGGATGAGCAGTTCTTC. The encoded protein is CAGGTSGRGDEQFF.

A remark on this clonotype: The junction departs from the called germline gene at one end, perhaps through a read error. J is TRBJ2-3 and V is TRBV12-3 or TRBV12-4; D gene ambiguous. The CDR3 extends over 13 amino acids. CDR3 sequence reads: CDSTSRRADMQYF. The CDR3 DNA sequence: TGTGACAGCACCTCACGGAGAGCAGATATGCAGTATTTT.

The V gene is TRBV9, the J gene TRBJ2-7; tentatively, D is TRBD2 (5 bases). This CDR3 is built from 14 residues. Germline V CDR1 and CDR2: SGDLS, YYNGEE. V shed 4 bases and J shed 1 base, with 12 bases lying between them. CDR3 sequence (DNA): TGTGCCAGCAGCTTCTCAGCGGTTTCCTACGAGCAGTACTTC. Its translation: CASSFSAVSYEQYF.